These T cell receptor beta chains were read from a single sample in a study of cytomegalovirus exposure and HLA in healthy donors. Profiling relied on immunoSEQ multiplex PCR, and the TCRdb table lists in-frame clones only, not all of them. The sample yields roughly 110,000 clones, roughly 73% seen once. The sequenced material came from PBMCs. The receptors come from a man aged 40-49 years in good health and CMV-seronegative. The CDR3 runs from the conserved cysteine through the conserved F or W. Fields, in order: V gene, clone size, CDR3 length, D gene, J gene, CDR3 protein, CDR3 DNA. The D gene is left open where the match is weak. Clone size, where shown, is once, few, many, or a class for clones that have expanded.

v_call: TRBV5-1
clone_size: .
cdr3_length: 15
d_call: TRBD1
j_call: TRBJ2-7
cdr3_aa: CASSSGDRGSYEQYF
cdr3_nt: TGCGCCAGCAGCTCCGGAGACAGGGGGAGTTACGAGCAGTACTTC

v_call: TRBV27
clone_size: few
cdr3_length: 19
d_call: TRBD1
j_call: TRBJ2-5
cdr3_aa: CASSFGTGQTKLYQETQYF
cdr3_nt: TGTGCCAGCAGTTTCGGTACGGGACAGACAAAATTGTACCAAGAGACCCAGTACTTC

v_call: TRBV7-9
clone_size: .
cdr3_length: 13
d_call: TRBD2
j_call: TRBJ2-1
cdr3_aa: CASSAGGENEQFF
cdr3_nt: TGTGCCAGCAGCGCGGGGGGGGAGAATGAGCAGTTCTTC

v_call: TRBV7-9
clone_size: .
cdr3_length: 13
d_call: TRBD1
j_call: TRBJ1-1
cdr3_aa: CASSSGQARGAFF
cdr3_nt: TGTGCCAGCAGCTCGGGACAGGCCCGTGGGGCTTTCTTT

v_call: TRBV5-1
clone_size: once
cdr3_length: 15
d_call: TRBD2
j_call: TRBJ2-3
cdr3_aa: CASNPGGGRIDTQYF
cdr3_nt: TGCGCCAGCAACCCCGGCGGGGGGCGAATCGATACGCAGTATTTT

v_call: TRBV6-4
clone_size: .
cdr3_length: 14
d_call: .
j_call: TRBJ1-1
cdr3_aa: CASSDFSVGTEAFF
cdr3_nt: TGTGCCAGCAGTGACTTCTCCGTGGGCACTGAAGCTTTCTTC

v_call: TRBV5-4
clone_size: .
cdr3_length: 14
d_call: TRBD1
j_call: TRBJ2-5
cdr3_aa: CASSPETGLETQYF
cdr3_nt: TGTGCCAGCAGCCCTGAGACAGGGTTAGAGACCCAGTACTTC

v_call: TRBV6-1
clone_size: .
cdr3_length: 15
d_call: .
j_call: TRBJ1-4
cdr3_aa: CASSDGSATNEKLFF
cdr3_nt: TGTGCCAGCAGTGATGGGTCAGCGACTAATGAAAAACTGTTTTTT

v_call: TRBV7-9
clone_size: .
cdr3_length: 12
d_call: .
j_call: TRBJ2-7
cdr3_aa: CSSSLGVYEQYF
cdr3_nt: TGTTCCAGCAGCTTGGGAGTCTACGAGCAGTACTTC

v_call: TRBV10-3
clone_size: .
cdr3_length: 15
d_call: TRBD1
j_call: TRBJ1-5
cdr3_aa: CAIRSGTGDNQPQHF
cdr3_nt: TGTGCCATCAGAAGCGGGACAGGGGACAATCAGCCCCAGCATTTT

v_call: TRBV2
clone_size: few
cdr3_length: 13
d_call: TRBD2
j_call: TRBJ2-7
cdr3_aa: CASRGLVVDEQYF
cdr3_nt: TGTGCCAGCAGGGGACTAGTCGTCGACGAGCAGTACTTC

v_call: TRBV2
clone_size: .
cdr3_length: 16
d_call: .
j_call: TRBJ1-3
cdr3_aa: CASISEPGAAGNTIYF
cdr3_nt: TGTGCCAGCATCTCAGAACCAGGGGCTGCTGGAAACACCATATATTTT

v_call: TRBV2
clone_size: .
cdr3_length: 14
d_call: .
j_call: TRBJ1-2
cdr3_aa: CASRPTGVLYGYTF
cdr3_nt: TGTGCCAGCAGGCCAACGGGGGTTTTATATGGCTACACCTTC

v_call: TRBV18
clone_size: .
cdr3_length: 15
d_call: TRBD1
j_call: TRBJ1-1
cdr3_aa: CASSPLTGANTEAFF
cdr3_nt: TGTGCCAGCTCACCACTTACAGGGGCGAACACTGAAGCTTTCTTT

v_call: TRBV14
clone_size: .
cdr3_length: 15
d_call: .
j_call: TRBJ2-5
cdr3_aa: CASSQVPGRRETQYF
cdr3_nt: TGTGCCAGCAGCCAAGTTCCAGGGCGGCGAGAGACCCAGTACTTC

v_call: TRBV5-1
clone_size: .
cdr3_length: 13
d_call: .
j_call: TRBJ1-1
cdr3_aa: CASSLAEGSEAFF
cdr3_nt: TGCGCCAGCAGCTTGGCCGAGGGATCTGAAGCTTTCTTT

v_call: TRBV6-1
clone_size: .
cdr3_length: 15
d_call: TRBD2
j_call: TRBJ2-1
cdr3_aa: CASRTSGGAYNEQFF
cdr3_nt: TGTGCCAGCAGAACTAGCGGGGGGGCCTACAATGAGCAGTTCTTC

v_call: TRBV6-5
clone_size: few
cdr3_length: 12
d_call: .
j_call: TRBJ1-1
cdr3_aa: CASRQGPTEAFF
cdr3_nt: TGTGCCAGCAGGCAGGGGCCGACTGAAGCTTTCTTT

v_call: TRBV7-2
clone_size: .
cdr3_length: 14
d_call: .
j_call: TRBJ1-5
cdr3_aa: CASSTRQVDQPQHF
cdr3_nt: TGTGCCAGCAGCACCCGACAGGTAGATCAGCCCCAGCATTTT

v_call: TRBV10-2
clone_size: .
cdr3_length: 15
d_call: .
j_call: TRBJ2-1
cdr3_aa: CASSGNRGSVSGQFF
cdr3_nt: TGCGCCAGCAGTGGGAACCGGGGGTCCGTATCCGGGCAGTTCTTC

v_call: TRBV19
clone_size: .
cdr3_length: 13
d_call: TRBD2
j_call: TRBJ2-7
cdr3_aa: CASSGERGYEQYF
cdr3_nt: TGTGCCAGTAGTGGGGAGCGGGGCTACGAGCAGTACTTC

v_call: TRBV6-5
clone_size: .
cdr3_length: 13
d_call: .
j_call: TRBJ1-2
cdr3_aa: CASSPGRAYGYTF
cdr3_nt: TGTGCCAGCAGCCCAGGGAGGGCCTATGGCTACACCTTC

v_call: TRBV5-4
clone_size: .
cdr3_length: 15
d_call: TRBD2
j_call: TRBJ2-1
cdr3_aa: CASSLDGGSYNEQFF
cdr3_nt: TGTGCCAGCAGCTTGGACGGGGGGTCCTACAATGAGCAGTTCTTC

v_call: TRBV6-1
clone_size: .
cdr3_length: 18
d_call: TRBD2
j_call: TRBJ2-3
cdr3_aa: CASSETGLAGGRTDTQYF
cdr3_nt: TGTGCCAGCAGCGAAACGGGACTAGCGGGGGGTCGCACAGATACGCAGTATTTT

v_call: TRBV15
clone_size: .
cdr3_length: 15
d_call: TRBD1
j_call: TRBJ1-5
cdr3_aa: CATSRDRVGNQPQHF
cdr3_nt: TGTGCCACCAGCAGGGACAGGGTTGGCAATCAGCCCCAGCATTTT

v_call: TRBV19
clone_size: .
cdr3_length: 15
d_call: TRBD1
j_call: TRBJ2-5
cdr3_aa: CASSIQGAGDETQYF
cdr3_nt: TGTGCCAGTAGTATCCAGGGGGCAGGAGACGAGACCCAGTACTTC

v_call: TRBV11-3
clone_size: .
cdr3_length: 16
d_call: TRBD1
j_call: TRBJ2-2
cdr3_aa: CASSLGTGVDTGELFF
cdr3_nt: TGTGCCAGCAGCCTAGGGACAGGGGTGGACACCGGGGAGCTGTTTTTT

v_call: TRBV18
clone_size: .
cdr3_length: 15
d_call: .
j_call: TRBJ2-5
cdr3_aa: CASSPPGGVRETQYF
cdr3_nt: TGTGCCAGCTCACCACCAGGGGGGGTGCGAGAGACCCAGTACTTC

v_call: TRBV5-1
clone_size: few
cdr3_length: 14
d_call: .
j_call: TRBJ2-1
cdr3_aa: CASSSTGSHNEQFF
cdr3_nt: TGCGCCAGCAGCTCGACAGGATCCCACAATGAGCAGTTCTTC

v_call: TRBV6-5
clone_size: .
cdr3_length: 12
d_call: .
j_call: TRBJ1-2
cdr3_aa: CASSYSRGGYTF
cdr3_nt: TGTGCCAGCAGTTACTCCAGGGGTGGCTACACCTTC

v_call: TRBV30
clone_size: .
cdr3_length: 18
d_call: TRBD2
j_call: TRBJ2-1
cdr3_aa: CASGAETSLIRSYNEQFF
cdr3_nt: TGTGCCTCTGGGGCTGAGACTAGCCTTATTCGCTCCTACAATGAGCAGTTCTTC

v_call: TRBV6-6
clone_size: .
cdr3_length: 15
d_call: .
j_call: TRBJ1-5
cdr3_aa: CASSSGLRSNQPQHF
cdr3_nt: TGTGCCAGCAGTTCCGGGTTGAGGAGCAATCAGCCCCAGCATTTT

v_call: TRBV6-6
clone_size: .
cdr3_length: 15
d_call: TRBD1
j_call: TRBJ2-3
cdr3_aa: CASKNRGVSTDTQYF
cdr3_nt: TGTGCCAGCAAGAACAGGGGAGTGAGCACAGATACGCAGTATTTT

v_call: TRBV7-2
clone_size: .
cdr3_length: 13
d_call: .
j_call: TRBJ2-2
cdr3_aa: CASRRRIVGELFF
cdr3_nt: TGTGCCAGCAGGCGGCGGATTGTAGGGGAGCTGTTTTTT

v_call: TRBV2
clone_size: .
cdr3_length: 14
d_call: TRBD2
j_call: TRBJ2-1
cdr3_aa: CASSERTRDAEQFF
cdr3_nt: TGTGCCAGCAGTGAAAGGACTAGGGACGCTGAGCAGTTCTTC

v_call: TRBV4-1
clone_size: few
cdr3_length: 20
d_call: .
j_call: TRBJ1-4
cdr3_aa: CASSQDPRSRDRFSNEKLFF
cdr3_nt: TGCGCCAGCAGCCAAGATCCTCGGAGCAGGGATCGTTTTTCTAATGAAAAACTGTTTTTT

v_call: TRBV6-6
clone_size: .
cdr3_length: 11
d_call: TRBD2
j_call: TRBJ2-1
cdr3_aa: CASSVGDYQFF
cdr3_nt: TGTGCCAGCAGTGTTGGGGACTACCAGTTCTTC

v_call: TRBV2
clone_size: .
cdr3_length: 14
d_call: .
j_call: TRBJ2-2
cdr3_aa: CAHQGYPNTGELFF
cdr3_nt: TGTGCCCATCAGGGCTATCCAAACACCGGGGAGCTGTTTTTT

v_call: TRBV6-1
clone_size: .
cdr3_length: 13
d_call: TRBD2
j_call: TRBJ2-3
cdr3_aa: CASSEIRLAQKYF
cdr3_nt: TGTGCCAGCAGTGAGATTCGACTAGCTCAAAAGTATTTT

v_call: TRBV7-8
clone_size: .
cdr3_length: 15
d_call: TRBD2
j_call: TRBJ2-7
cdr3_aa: CASSFRLAGTSEQYF
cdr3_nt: TGTGCCAGCAGCTTTCGACTAGCGGGGACCTCCGAGCAGTACTTC

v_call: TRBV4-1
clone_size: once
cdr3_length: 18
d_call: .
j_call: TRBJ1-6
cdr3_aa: CASRSPGGPSSYNSPLHF
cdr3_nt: TGCGCCAGCAGGTCTCCGGGGGGGCCTAGCTCCTATAATTCACCCCTCCACTTT

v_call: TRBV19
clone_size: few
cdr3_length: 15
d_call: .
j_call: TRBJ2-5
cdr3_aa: CASSIRRGGQETQYF
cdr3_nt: TGTGCCAGTAGTATTCGCAGGGGAGGGCAAGAGACCCAGTACTTC

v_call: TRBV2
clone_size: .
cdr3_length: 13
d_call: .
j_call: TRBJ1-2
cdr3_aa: CASSGRANYGYTF
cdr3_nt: TGTGCCAGCAGTGGAAGAGCCAACTATGGCTACACCTTC

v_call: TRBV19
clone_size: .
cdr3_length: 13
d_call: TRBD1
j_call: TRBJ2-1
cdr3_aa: CASSRDSYNEQFF
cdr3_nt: TGTGCCAGTAGTAGGGACAGTTACAATGAGCAGTTCTTC

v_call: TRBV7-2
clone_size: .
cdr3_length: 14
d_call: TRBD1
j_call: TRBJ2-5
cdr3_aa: CASSSPDRAETQYF
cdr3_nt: TGTGCCAGCAGCAGCCCCGACAGGGCTGAGACCCAGTACTTC

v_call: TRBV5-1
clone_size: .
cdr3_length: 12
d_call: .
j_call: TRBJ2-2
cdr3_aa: CASSLVGGELFF
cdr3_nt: TGCGCCAGCAGCTTGGTCGGCGGGGAGCTGTTTTTT

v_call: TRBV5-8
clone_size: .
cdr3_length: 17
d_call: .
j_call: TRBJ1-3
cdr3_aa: CASSLETGRNSGNTIYF
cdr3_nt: TGTGCCAGCAGCTTGGAGACAGGAAGGAACTCGGGAAACACCATATATTTT

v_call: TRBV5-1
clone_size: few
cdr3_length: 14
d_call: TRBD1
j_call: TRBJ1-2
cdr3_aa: CASGLGRGPAGYTF
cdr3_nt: TGCGCCAGCGGATTGGGGAGGGGGCCGGCTGGCTACACCTTC

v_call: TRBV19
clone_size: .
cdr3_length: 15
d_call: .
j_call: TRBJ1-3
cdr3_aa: CASTFAALSGNTIYF
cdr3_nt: TGTGCCAGTACATTCGCGGCACTCTCTGGAAACACCATATATTTT

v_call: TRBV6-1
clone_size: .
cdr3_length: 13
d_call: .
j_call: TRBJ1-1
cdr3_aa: CASSIDRTTEAFF
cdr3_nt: TGTGCCAGCAGCATTGACAGGACCACTGAAGCTTTCTTT

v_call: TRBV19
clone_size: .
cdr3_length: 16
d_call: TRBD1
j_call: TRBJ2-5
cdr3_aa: CASSIGPDRGQETQYF
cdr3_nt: TGTGCCAGTAGTATAGGGCCGGACAGGGGTCAAGAGACCCAGTACTTC

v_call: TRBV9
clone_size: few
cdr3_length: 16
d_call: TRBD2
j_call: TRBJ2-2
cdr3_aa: CASSLGTTTNTGELFF
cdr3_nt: TGTGCCAGCAGCCTTGGGACTACCACGAACACCGGGGAGCTGTTTTTT